This T cell receptor beta chain came from a study of molecular identifiers for immune sequencing clone quantification. Study observations and caveats: Over 98% of effector molecules, yet under 1% of naive-cell molecules, were held by clones above 20 RNA copies.

The bulk TCR libraries were made with methods described before and with listed TCR primers. TCRdb passed the PCR reads through MiXCR, listing each CDR3 protein once. The table shows fewer than 25,000 distinct CDR3 sequences, with 17% occurring only once. This clonotype was counted ten times or more. Its antigen is unidentified. The V and J ends lost 3 bases and 5 bases respectively, with 15 bases between them. The CDR3 extends over 14 amino acids. CDR1 SGHDT and CDR2 YYEEEE come from the germline V gene. What was sequenced was naive CD8+ T cells from blood, with Jurkat cell RNA spiked in. Subset in this sample: FACS-sorted CD8+CD4-CCR7+CD45RA+ naive T cells. The chain combines TRBV5-6 with TRBJ2-7; D is possibly TRBD1 or TRBD2 (5 bases each). This clonotype originated in a human donor in good health. Some libraries in this study had Jurkat cell RNA spiked in. CDR3 nucleotides: TGTGCCAGCAGCTGGGGCTTCGGGGTTGACGAGCAGTACTTC. Translation gives CASSWGFGVDEQYF.